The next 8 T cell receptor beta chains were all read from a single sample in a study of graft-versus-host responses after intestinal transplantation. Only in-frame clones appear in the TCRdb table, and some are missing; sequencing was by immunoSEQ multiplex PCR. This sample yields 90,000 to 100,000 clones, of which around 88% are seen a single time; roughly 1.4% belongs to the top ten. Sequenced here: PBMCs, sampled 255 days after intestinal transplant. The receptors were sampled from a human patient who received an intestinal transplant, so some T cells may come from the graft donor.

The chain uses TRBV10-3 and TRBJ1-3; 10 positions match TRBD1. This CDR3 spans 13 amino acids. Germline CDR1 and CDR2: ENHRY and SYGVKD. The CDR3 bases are TGTGCGATCGGGGGACAGGGGGGAAACACCATATATTTT. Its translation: CAIGGQGGNTIYF.

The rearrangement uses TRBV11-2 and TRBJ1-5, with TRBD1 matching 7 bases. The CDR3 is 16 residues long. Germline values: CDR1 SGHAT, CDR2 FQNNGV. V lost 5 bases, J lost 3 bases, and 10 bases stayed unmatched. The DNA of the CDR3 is TGTGCCAGCAGCATGGGGGGCAGGGGGGACAATCAGCCCCAGCATTTT. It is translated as CASSMGGRGDNQPQHF.

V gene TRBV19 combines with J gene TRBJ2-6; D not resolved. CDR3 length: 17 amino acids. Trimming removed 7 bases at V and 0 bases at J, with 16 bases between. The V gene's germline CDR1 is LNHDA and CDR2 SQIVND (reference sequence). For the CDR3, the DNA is TGTGCCAGTACAGCTGTGTCAAGGGTCTCTGGGGCCAACGTCCTGACTTTC. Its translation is CASTAVSRVSGANVLTF.

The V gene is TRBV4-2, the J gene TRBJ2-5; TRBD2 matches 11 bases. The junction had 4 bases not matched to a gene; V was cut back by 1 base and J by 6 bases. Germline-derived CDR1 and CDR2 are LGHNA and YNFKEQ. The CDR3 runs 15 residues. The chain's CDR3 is CASSQVAGGQQTQYF. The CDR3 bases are TGTGCCAGCAGCCAAGTAGCGGGGGGGCAACAGACCCAGTACTTC.

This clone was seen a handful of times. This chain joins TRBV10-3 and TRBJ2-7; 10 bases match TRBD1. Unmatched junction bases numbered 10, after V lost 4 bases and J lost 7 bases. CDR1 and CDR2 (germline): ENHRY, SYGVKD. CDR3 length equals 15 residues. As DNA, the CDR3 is TGTGCCATCAGTGCTAGACAGGGGGCTCCCGAGGAGCAGTACTTC. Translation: CAISARQGAPEEQYF.

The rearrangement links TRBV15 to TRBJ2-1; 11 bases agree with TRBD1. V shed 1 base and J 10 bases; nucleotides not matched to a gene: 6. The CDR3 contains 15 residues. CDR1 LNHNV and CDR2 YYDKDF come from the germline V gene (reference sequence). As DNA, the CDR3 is TGTGCCACCAGCAGAGGAGGACAGGGGGCCGGGGAGCAGTTCTTC. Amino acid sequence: CATSRGGQGAGEQFF.

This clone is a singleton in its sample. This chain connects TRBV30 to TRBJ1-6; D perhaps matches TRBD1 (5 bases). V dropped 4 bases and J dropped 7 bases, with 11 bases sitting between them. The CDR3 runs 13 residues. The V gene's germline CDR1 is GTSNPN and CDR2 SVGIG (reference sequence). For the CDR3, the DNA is TGTGCCTGGACTGGAGAGGGGAATTCACCCCTCCACTTT. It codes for CAWTGEGNSPLHF.

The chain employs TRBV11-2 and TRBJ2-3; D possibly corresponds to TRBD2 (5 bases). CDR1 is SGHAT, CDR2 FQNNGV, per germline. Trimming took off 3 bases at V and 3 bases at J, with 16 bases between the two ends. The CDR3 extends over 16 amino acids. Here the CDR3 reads CASSFRLSIPTDTQYF. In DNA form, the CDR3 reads TGTGCCAGCAGCTTTCGACTATCAATACCTACAGATACGCAGTATTTT.